This is a list of T cell receptor beta chains from one sample in a study of cytomegalovirus exposure and HLA in healthy donors. Clones were sequenced by immunoSEQ multiplex PCR, and TCRdb holds only the in-frame ones, with some missing. Seen here are about 340,000 clones, roughly 88% observed once, and the top ten hold 0.75% to 0.85%. The source material was PBMCs. Every receptor here comes from a woman between 18 and 30 years old in good health and CMV-seronegative. Each CDR3 is given with its conserved first and last residue. D genes are given only for firm matches. Clone size appears in some rows only: once, few, many, or a class for an expanded clone.

D: -
size: once
length: 15
V: TRBV4-1
J: TRBJ1-4
CDR3: CASSSRKGLNEKLFF
DNA: TGCGCCAGCAGCTCCCGCAAGGGGCTGAATGAAAAACTGTTTTTT

D: -
size: -
length: 15
V: TRBV7-2
J: TRBJ1-2
CDR3: CASSLSGMTNYGYTF
DNA: TGTGCCAGCAGCTTAAGCGGAATGACTAACTATGGCTACACCTTC

D: -
size: -
length: 15
V: TRBV28
J: TRBJ1-1
CDR3: CASQPTRDTYTEAFF
DNA: TGTGCCAGTCAGCCTACCCGGGACACCTACACTGAAGCTTTCTTT

D: TRBD1
size: -
length: 13
V: TRBV5-4
J: TRBJ2-7
CDR3: CASSKGQDYEQYF
DNA: TGTGCCAGCAGCAAGGGACAGGACTACGAGCAGTACTTC

D: TRBD1
size: -
length: 15
V: TRBV28
J: TRBJ1-2
CDR3: CASSFGDRGLNGYTF
DNA: TGTGCCAGCAGTTTCGGGGACAGGGGGTTGAATGGCTACACCTTC

D: -
size: -
length: 12
V: TRBV7-9
J: TRBJ2-2
CDR3: CASSQSGGELFF
DNA: TGTGCCAGCAGCCAGAGCGGGGGGGAGCTGTTTTTT

D: TRBD1
size: -
length: 18
V: TRBV18
J: TRBJ2-7
CDR3: CASSPPFYGQGSTYEQYF
DNA: TGTGCCAGCTCACCTCCCTTCTATGGACAGGGGAGCACCTACGAGCAGTACTTC

D: TRBD1
size: few
length: 16
V: TRBV5-1
J: TRBJ1-3
CDR3: CASSLGTGEFGNTIYF
DNA: TGCGCCAGCAGCTTGGGGACAGGGGAGTTTGGAAACACCATATATTTT

D: TRBD1
size: -
length: 16
V: TRBV5-1
J: TRBJ1-2
CDR3: CASSRPTGASNYGYTF
DNA: TGCGCCAGCAGCCGACCGACAGGGGCGTCGAACTATGGCTACACCTTC

D: TRBD2
size: -
length: 15
V: TRBV5-4
J: TRBJ2-1
CDR3: CASSQGLAGMNEQFF
DNA: TGTGCCAGCAGCCAAGGACTAGCGGGGATGAATGAGCAGTTCTTC

D: -
size: -
length: 16
V: TRBV4-2
J: TRBJ2-2
CDR3: CASSQEASASTGELFF
DNA: TGTGCCAGCAGCCAAGAGGCTAGCGCCTCCACAGGGGAGCTGTTTTTT

D: TRBD2
size: -
length: 15
V: TRBV18
J: TRBJ2-1
CDR3: CASSPPSASGREQFF
DNA: TGTGCCAGCTCACCACCGTCGGCTAGCGGGCGTGAGCAGTTCTTC

D: -
size: -
length: 12
V: TRBV5-1
J: TRBJ2-3
CDR3: CASRFYTDTQYF
DNA: TGCGCCAGCAGATTCTACACAGATACGCAGTATTTT

D: TRBD2
size: -
length: 17
V: TRBV4-1
J: TRBJ2-1
CDR3: CASSQGPLSGRFNEQFF
DNA: TGCGCCAGCAGCCAAGGGCCCTTAAGCGGGAGGTTCAATGAGCAGTTCTTC

D: TRBD1
size: -
length: 13
V: TRBV11-3
J: TRBJ2-7
CDR3: CASRNDRDYEQYF
DNA: TGTGCCAGCAGAAATGACAGGGACTACGAGCAGTACTTC

D: -
size: -
length: 17
V: TRBV4-1
J: TRBJ1-4
CDR3: CASSQDKGGVFHEKLFF
DNA: TGCGCCAGCAGCCAAGATAAGGGCGGGGTGTTTCATGAAAAACTGTTTTTT

D: -
size: -
length: 15
V: TRBV2
J: TRBJ2-3
CDR3: CASSEGSRVADTQYF
DNA: TGTGCCAGCAGTGAAGGTTCACGGGTGGCAGATACGCAGTATTTT

D: TRBD2
size: -
length: 16
V: TRBV9
J: TRBJ2-2
CDR3: CASSVLAGTNTGELFF
DNA: TGTGCCAGCAGCGTCCTAGCGGGGACAAACACCGGGGAGCTGTTTTTT

D: TRBD2
size: -
length: 16
V: TRBV12-5
J: TRBJ2-2
CDR3: CASGLPRAGDTGELFF
DNA: TGTGCTAGTGGTTTGCCGCGAGCGGGAGACACCGGGGAGCTGTTTTTT

D: TRBD2
size: -
length: 15
V: TRBV7-2
J: TRBJ2-7
CDR3: CASSPRGRASYEQYF
DNA: TGTGCCAGCAGCCCCCGGGGGAGGGCTTCCTACGAGCAGTACTTC

D: TRBD2
size: -
length: 16
V: TRBV5-4
J: TRBJ2-7
CDR3: CASSGKTSGVSGEQYF
DNA: TGTGCCAGCAGCGGTAAGACTAGCGGGGTCTCGGGCGAGCAGTACTTC

D: -
size: -
length: 17
V: TRBV7-6
J: TRBJ2-3
CDR3: CASSLANLALGTDTQYF
DNA: TGTGCCAGCAGCTTAGCGAACCTAGCTCTTGGCACAGATACGCAGTATTTT

D: -
size: -
length: 13
V: TRBV7-2
J: TRBJ1-2
CDR3: CASSLGANYGYTF
DNA: TGTGCCAGCAGCTTAGGCGCTAACTATGGCTACACCTTC

D: -
size: -
length: 13
V: TRBV19
J: TRBJ2-7
CDR3: CASSNPSSYEQYF
DNA: TGTGCCAGTAGTAACCCGAGCTCCTACGAGCAGTACTTC

D: -
size: -
length: 13
V: TRBV7-2
J: TRBJ2-7
CDR3: CASSSYRAYEQYF
DNA: TGTGCCAGCAGCAGTTACAGGGCCTACGAGCAGTACTTC

D: -
size: -
length: 13
V: TRBV5-6
J: TRBJ2-3
CDR3: CASSLQAGDTQYF
DNA: TGTGCCAGCAGCCTACAGGCTGGAGATACGCAGTATTTT

D: -
size: -
length: 15
V: TRBV7-3
J: TRBJ2-7
CDR3: CASSSYTGSSYEQYF
DNA: TGTGCCAGCAGCTCTTATACAGGGTCCTCCTACGAGCAGTACTTC

D: TRBD1
size: once
length: 20
V: TRBV2
J: TRBJ1-2
CDR3: CASEIFGTGRAQVNPYGYTF
DNA: TGTGCCAGCGAGATCTTCGGGACAGGGAGAGCCCAGGTCAACCCCTATGGCTACACCTTC

D: -
size: once
length: 15
V: TRBV19
J: TRBJ2-3
CDR3: CASSISTGYTDTQYF
DNA: TGTGCCAGTAGTATATCGACGGGGTACACAGATACGCAGTATTTT

D: -
size: once
length: 13
V: TRBV27
J: TRBJ2-3
CDR3: CASSLRSPDTQYF
DNA: TGTGCCAGCAGTTTACGGAGTCCAGATACGCAGTATTTT

D: -
size: -
length: 14
V: TRBV7-2
J: TRBJ2-7
CDR3: CASSLGVTTYEQYF
DNA: TGTGCCAGCAGCTTAGGGGTGACTACCTACGAGCAGTACTTC

D: -
size: -
length: 15
V: TRBV11-2
J: TRBJ2-2
CDR3: CASSLFSADTGELFF
DNA: TGTGCCAGCAGCTTGTTCTCGGCGGACACCGGGGAGCTGTTTTTT

D: -
size: many
length: 13
V: TRBV7-2
J: TRBJ1-5
CDR3: CASSLQGDQPQHF
DNA: TGTGCCAGCAGCCTACAGGGAGATCAGCCCCAGCATTTT

D: -
size: -
length: 10
V: TRBV20-1
J: TRBJ2-1
CDR3: CSVQGNEQFF
DNA: TGCAGTGTTCAGGGGAATGAGCAGTTCTTC

D: -
size: -
length: 13
V: TRBV6-5
J: TRBJ2-7
CDR3: CASSSLDTYEQYF
DNA: TGTGCCAGCAGTTCACTAGATACCTACGAGCAGTACTTC

D: TRBD1
size: -
length: 13
V: TRBV9
J: TRBJ2-7
CDR3: CASSGTEDYEQYF
DNA: TGTGCCAGCTCCGGGACAGAGGACTACGAGCAGTACTTC

D: TRBD1
size: once
length: 13
V: TRBV30
J: TRBJ2-5
CDR3: CAFTQGAQETQYF
DNA: TGTGCCTTTACACAGGGGGCCCAAGAGACCCAGTACTTC